This TCR beta chain originates from a study of T cell clones after liver transplantation. The assay was immunoSEQ multiplex PCR, and TCRdb's table has in-frame clones only and misses some. The table records approximately 68,000 clones, roughly 80% of them present only once. The trim removed 7 bases at V and 6 bases at J, leaving 17 bases unmatched. Germline CDR1 is SGHTA and CDR2 is FQGNSA. The CDR3 runs 18 residues. The TCR originated in a human donor who received a liver transplant. The specimen was CD4+ T cells from blood, collected before liver transplant. The chain links TRBV7-2 to TRBJ2-2, with 10 bases fitting TRBD2. CDR3 DNA: TGTGCCAGCACTCTGAGAGGGGGAGGACTAGCGGCTTCCGGGGAGCTGTTTTTT. The encoded protein is CASTLRGGGLAASGELFF.